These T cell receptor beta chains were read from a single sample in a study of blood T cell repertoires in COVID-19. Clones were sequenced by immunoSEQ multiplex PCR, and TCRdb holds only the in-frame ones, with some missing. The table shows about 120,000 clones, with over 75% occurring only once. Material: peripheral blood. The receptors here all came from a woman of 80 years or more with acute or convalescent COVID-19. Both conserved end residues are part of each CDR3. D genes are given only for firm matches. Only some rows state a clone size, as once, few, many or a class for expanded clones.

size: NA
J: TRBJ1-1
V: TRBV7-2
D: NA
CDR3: CASSAGPLGTFF
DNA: TGTGCCAGCAGCGCGGGGCCCCTAGGGACTTTCTTT

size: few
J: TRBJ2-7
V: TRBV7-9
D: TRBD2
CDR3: CASSALSGGYEQYF
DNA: TGTGCCAGCAGCGCCCTTAGCGGGGGGTACGAGCAGTACTTC

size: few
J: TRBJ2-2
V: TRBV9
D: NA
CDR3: CASSARGRGSTGELFF
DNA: TGTGCCAGCAGCGCTCGGGGCAGGGGAAGCACCGGGGAGCTGTTTTTT

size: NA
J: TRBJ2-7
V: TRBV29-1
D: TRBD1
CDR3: CSVGGTGGSYEQYF
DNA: TGCAGCGTGGGTGGGACAGGGGGGTCCTACGAGCAGTACTTC

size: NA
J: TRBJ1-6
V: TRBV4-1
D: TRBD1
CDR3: CASSQGQGGWDSPLHF
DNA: TGCGCCAGCAGCCAAGGACAGGGTGGATGGGATTCACCCCTCCACTTT

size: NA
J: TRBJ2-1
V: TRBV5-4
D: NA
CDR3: CASSSQGTEQFF
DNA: TGTGCCAGCAGCTCCCAGGGGACTGAGCAGTTCTTC

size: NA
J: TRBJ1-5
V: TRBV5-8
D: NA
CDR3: CASSQRYQPQHF
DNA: TGTGCCAGCAGTCAGCGGTATCAGCCCCAGCATTTT

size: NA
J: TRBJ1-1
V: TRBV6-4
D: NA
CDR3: CASSDGRANTEAFF
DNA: TGTGCCAGCAGTGACGGGAGAGCAAACACTGAAGCTTTCTTT

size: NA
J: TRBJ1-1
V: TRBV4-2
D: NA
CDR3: CASSQEPGENTEAFF
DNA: TGTGCCAGCAGCCAAGAGCCAGGCGAGAACACTGAAGCTTTCTTT

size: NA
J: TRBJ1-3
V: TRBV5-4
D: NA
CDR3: CASSLFLSGNTIYF
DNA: TGTGCCAGCAGCTTGTTCCTCTCTGGAAACACCATATATTTT

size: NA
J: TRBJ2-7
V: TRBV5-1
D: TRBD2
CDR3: CASSLTAGGGYEQYF
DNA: TGCGCCAGCAGCTTGACAGCGGGGGGGGGCTACGAGCAGTACTTC

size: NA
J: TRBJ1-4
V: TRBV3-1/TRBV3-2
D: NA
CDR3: CASSHHSPGSEKLFF
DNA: TGTGCCAGCAGCCACCACAGTCCCGGGAGTGAAAAACTGTTTTTT

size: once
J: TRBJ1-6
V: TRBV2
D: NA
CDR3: CASTESSSYNSPLHF
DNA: TGTGCCAGCACGGAATCTAGCTCCTATAATTCACCCCTCCACTTT

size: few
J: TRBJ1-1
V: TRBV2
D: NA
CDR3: CASSARTRNTEAFF
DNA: TGTGCCAGCAGTGCGCGGACAAGGAACACTGAAGCTTTCTTT